The 23 T cell receptor beta chains below come from one sample, sequenced in a study of T cell responses to AZD1222 COVID-19 vaccine. The data were produced by immunoSEQ multiplex PCR, yet TCRdb's version contains in-frame clones alone and is incomplete. Among about 120,000 clones listed, 85% to 90% were seen once. The specimen comprised peripheral blood, sampled on day 0 of AZD1222 vaccination. These receptor sequences come from an adult in good health.

V usage is TRBV15 and J usage is TRBJ1-3, with D maybe TRBD1 (5 bases). This CDR3 region has 17 residues. The ends were cut back, 0 bases at V and 4 bases at J, with 16 bases in the middle. The germline gives CDR1 LNHNV, CDR2 YYDKDF (reference sequence). The DNA for the CDR3 is TGTGCCACCAGCAGAGATCCGGGAGGGACTGCCGGAAACACCATATATTTT. It yields the protein CATSRDPGGTAGNTIYF.

The chain recombines TRBV28 with TRBJ1-2, with D maybe TRBD1 (5 bases). Trimming removed 2 bases from V and 10 bases from J, with 11 bases in between. Germline V gene sequence: CDR1 MDHEN, CDR2 SYDVKM. The CDR3 sequence is 12 residues long. CDR3 sequence (DNA): TGTGCCAGCAGTTTAGGGGGACTGGACTACACCTTC. Translated: CASSLGGLDYTF.

The chain couples TRBV29-1 to TRBJ1-2; D uncertain. CDR1 is SQVTM and CDR2 is ANQGSEA in the germline V gene. V gave up 0 bases and J gave up 0 bases, with 11 bases separating them. This CDR3 comprises 15 residues. For the CDR3, the DNA is TGCAGCGTTGAAGATAGGGCAGCAGCTAACTATGGCTACACCTTC. It encodes CSVEDRAAANYGYTF.

The V gene is TRBV18, the J gene TRBJ1-4; 8 bases agree with TRBD1. This CDR3 spans 15 amino acids. Germline lookup yields CDR1 KGHSH and CDR2 LQKENI. V gave up 4 bases and J gave up 6 bases; unmatched junction bases: 7. CDR3 in DNA: TGTGCCAGCTCACACAACAGGGGGATGTATGAAAAACTGTTTTTT. It specifies CASSHNRGMYEKLFF.

V gene TRBV28 combines with J gene TRBJ2-7, with D uncertain. CDR1 is MDHEN, CDR2 SYDVKM, per germline. V shed 6 bases and J shed 0 bases, with 12 bases lying between them. This CDR3 contains 14 residues. The chain's CDR3 is CASRELGTSYEQYF. The CDR3 DNA sequence: TGTGCCAGCAGGGAGCTGGGAACCTCCTACGAGCAGTACTTC.

The V call is TRBV28, the J call TRBJ1-2; D not resolved. V was shortened by 4 bases and J by 3 bases, with 15 bases between the two germline ends. The CDR3 is 15 residues long. Germline values: CDR1 MDHEN, CDR2 SYDVKM. CDR3 amino acids: CASSSGTALDYGYTF. The CDR3 DNA follows: TGTGCCAGCAGTTCGGGAACAGCCCTGGACTATGGCTACACCTTC.

The chain is built from TRBV7-6 and TRBJ1-5, with TRBD1 matching over 10 bases. The CDR3 contains 18 residues. Looked up from germline, CDR1 is SGHVS and CDR2 is FNYEAQ. V lost 1 base to trimming and J lost 1 base; unmatched junction nucleotides: 7. CDR3 protein: CASSLVLGTGVSNQPQHF. In DNA, the CDR3 is TGTGCCAGCAGCTTAGTTCTCGGGACAGGGGTGAGCAATCAGCCCCAGCATTTT. Full variable domain (remainder filled in from reference TRBV7-6 and TRBJ1-5): GAGVSQSPRYKVTKRGQDVALRCDPISGHVSLYWYRQALGQGPEFLTYFNYEAQQDKSGLPNDRFSAERPEGSISTLTIQRTEQRDSAMYRCASSLVLGTGVSNQPQHFGDGTRLSIL.

This clone was observed a few times. V and J are TRBV11-3 and TRBJ2-1, with TRBD2 as a possible D gene (6 bases). This CDR3 region has 15 residues. Germline V gene data show CDR1 as SGHNT and CDR2 as YENEEA. The V end was cut by 2 bases, the J end by 4 bases, with 12 bases between. CDR3 nucleotide sequence: TGTGCCAGCAGCTTATGGGGGGAGTCGTACAATGAGCAGTTCTTC. Translated: CASSLWGESYNEQFF.

The J gene is TRBJ2-3, the V gene TRBV7-9; 7 bases line up with TRBD1. The CDR3 consists of 15 residues. The germline gives CDR1 SEHNR, CDR2 FQNEAQ (reference sequence). With V trimmed by 5 bases and J by 1 base, 6 bases remained unmatched. CDR3 loop: CASSLIQGGTDTQYF. The CDR3 region has the DNA TGTGCCAGCAGCCTAATCCAGGGGGGCACAGATACGCAGTATTTT.

This sequence joins TRBV2 and TRBJ1-5; D gene ambiguous. Trimming pared 3 bases from V and 1 base from J, leaving 16 bases between. The CDR3 spans 17 residues. Germline values: CDR1 SNHLY, CDR2 FYNNEI. The CDR3 sequence: CASSDYSSRRSNQPQHF. CDR3 DNA sequence: TGTGCCAGCAGTGACTACAGCTCTAGGAGGAGCAATCAGCCCCAGCATTTT.

This clone was found a few times. The V and J genes are TRBV10-1 and TRBJ2-7; D may be TRBD2 (5 bases). V lost 6 bases to trimming and J lost 4 bases, with 19 bases between them. This CDR3 has 15 amino acids. The germline V gene encodes CDR1 WNHNN and CDR2 SYGVQD (reference sequence). CDR3 nucleotides: TGCGCCAGCAGAGGTCCCGGACTCCTCTTTTACGAGCAGTACTTC. This translates into CASRGPGLLFYEQYF.

This chain uses TRBV24-1 with TRBJ2-3; D possibly corresponds to TRBD2 (6 bases). The CDR3 sequence is 12 residues long. V was cut by 10 bases and J by 2 bases, with 9 bases left in between. The V gene's germline CDR1 is KGHDR and CDR2 SFDVKD. CDR3 loop: CATSGTTDTQYF. DNA for the CDR3: TGTGCCACTAGCGGTACCACAGATACGCAGTATTTT.

The chain combines TRBV30 with TRBJ2-1, with no clear D. CDR3 size: 13 residues. The V gene's germline CDR1 is GTSNPN and CDR2 SVGIG (reference sequence). The V end was cut by 0 bases, the J end by 7 bases, with 10 bases between. The CDR3 DNA sequence: TGTGCCTGGAGTGTAGGACGGTCAAATGAGCAGTTCTTC. This gives the protein CAWSVGRSNEQFF.

V is TRBV28 and J is TRBJ1-1; 10 bases match TRBD1. The V and J ends lost 5 bases and 4 bases, in that order; junction bases with no gene match: 7. The CDR3 length is 15 residues. CDR1 MDHEN and CDR2 SYDVKM come from the germline V gene. CDR3 region: CASSIPTGGFTEAFF. The DNA of the CDR3 is TGTGCCAGCAGTATCCCGACAGGGGGCTTCACTGAAGCTTTCTTT.

The genes are TRBV30 and TRBJ2-7; 7 positions match TRBD2. The V gene end was trimmed by 7 bases and the J gene end by 6 bases; junction bases not matched to a gene: 12. From germline, CDR1 is GTSNPN and CDR2 SVGIG (reference sequence). This CDR3 has 13 residues. This chain's CDR3 is CAFSAGDLGEQYF. DNA for the CDR3: TGTGCCTTCTCTGCGGGGGACCTCGGCGAGCAGTACTTC.

This clone is a singleton in its sample. The CDR3 sequence: CASRPPTSNTGELFF. DNA for the CDR3: TGTGCCAGCAGGCCCCCTACTAGTAACACCGGGGAGCTGTTTTTT. The V and J genes are TRBV6-5 and TRBJ2-2; D perhaps matches TRBD2 (5 bases). CDR1 and CDR2 (germline): MNHEY, SVGAGI. V lost 6 bases, J lost 2 bases, and 13 bases lay in between. The CDR3 spans 15 residues.

This chain connects TRBV12-3 or TRBV12-4 to TRBJ1-2; 8 bases are shared with TRBD1. The CDR3 contains 13 residues. The V gene end was trimmed by 7 bases and the J gene end by 6 bases; junction bases not matched to a gene: 7. Here the CDR3 DNA reads TGTGCCAGCATGCAAACAGGGGGTAATGGCTACACCTTC. It codes for CASMQTGGNGYTF.

V and J are TRBV6-5 and TRBJ2-2, with unresolved D. The CDR3 has 13 amino acids. V was shortened by 5 bases and J by 4 bases, with 8 bases between the two germline ends. Germline CDR1 MNHEY, CDR2 SVGAGI. CDR3 DNA sequence: TGTGCCAGCAGTAATTCCCCCACCGGGGAGCTGTTTTTT. This sequence encodes CASSNSPTGELFF.

The chain couples TRBV4-1 to TRBJ1-5; a possible D gene is TRBD1 (5 bases). Trimming took 0 bases from V and 3 from J, leaving 9 bases between them. CDR1 is MGHRA, CDR2 YSYEKL, per germline. The CDR3 runs 15 residues. In DNA form, the CDR3 reads TGCGCCAGCAGCCAAGATGACAGATTCAATCAGCCCCAGCATTTT. This encodes CASSQDDRFNQPQHF.

The chain combines TRBV9 with TRBJ1-3, with D unresolved. The CDR3 has 17 amino acids. Trimming pared 1 base from V and 0 bases from J, leaving 14 bases between. Germline CDR1 is SGDLS and CDR2 is YYNGEE. CDR3 in amino acids: CASSVIPSESSGNTIYF. CDR3 sequence (DNA): TGTGCCAGCAGCGTAATCCCATCGGAAAGCTCTGGAAACACCATATATTTT.

The J gene is TRBJ2-7, the V gene TRBV15; D may match TRBD1 or TRBD2 (5 bases each). From germline, CDR1 is LNHNV and CDR2 YYDKDF (reference sequence). CDR3 length: 14 residues. V was trimmed by 1 base and J by 3 bases, leaving 10 bases between them. CDR3 residues: CATSRGGLSYEQYF. For the CDR3, the DNA is TGTGCCACCAGCAGAGGGGGGTTGAGCTACGAGCAGTACTTC.

V gene TRBV12-3 or TRBV12-4 combines with J gene TRBJ2-7; 7 nucleotides agree with TRBD1. This CDR3 region has 13 residues. Unmatched junction bases numbered 1, after V lost 3 bases and J lost 2 bases. In DNA form, the CDR3 reads TGTGCCAGCAGTTTCGGGACAGCCTACGAGCAGTACTTC. Its translation: CASSFGTAYEQYF.

The chain recombines TRBV9 with TRBJ2-7, with D perhaps matching TRBD2 (5 bases). This CDR3 contains 14 residues. V was trimmed by 0 bases and J by 4 bases, leaving 11 bases between them. Germline V gives CDR1 SGDLS, CDR2 YYNGEE. The CDR3 DNA reads TGTGCCAGCAGCGTAGGCCTAGCCGAATACGAGCAGTACTTC. Translated, it gives CASSVGLAEYEQYF. The entire variable domain, with the rest obtained from reference TRBV9 and TRBJ2-7, is as follows: DSGVTQTPKHLITATGQRVTLRCSPRSGDLSVYWYQQSLDQGLQFLIQYYNGEERAKGNILERFSAQQFPDLHSELNLSSLELGDSALYFCASSVGLAEYEQYFGPGTRLTVT.